Listed here are 13 T cell receptor beta chains from one sample, sequenced in a study of Ad26.COV2.S vaccination and SARS-CoV-2 variants. Profiled with immunoSEQ multiplex PCR; TCRdb holds only in-frame clones, not every one. The sample includes some 250,000 clones, roughly 90% seen only once; the top ten take approximately 12%. Regarding treatment: 15 to 20 received Ad26.COV2.S at low or high dose, single or two shots; 5 received placebo; per-sample allocation not given. Repertoires come from day 63 after the first vaccine or placebo injection. The sequencing here drew on peripheral blood, taken in a trial of Ad26.COV2.S vaccine versus placebo. Every receptor here comes from a person between 18 and 65 years old who received the Ad26.COV2.S COVID-19 vaccine or a placebo.

This clone was seen a single time. The chain has TRBV5-1 and TRBJ2-1, with TRBD2 matching over 10 bases. The CDR3 has 15 residues. Germline V gene lookup returns CDR1 SGHRS and CDR2 YFSETQ. The trim removed 4 bases at V and 6 bases at J, leaving 7 bases unmatched. The CDR3 DNA sequence: TGCGCCAGCAGCCTGCCAGCGGGGGGGCCCAATGAGCAGTTCTTC. The encoded protein is CASSLPAGGPNEQFF.

The chain carries TRBV2 and TRBJ1-2; D remains unclear. This CDR3 is built from 11 residues. Trimming cost V 6 bases and J 4 bases, with 6 bases left between them. Per germline, CDR1 SNHLY and CDR2 FYNNEI. CDR3 nucleotide sequence: TGTGCCAGCAGGAGGGTCTATGGCTACACCTTC. It specifies CASRRVYGYTF.

Here the CDR3 DNA reads TGCGCCAGCAGCCAAGGGGTCAGGATCGACGAGCAGTACTTC. Translating it yields CASSQGVRIDEQYF. The chain links TRBV4-1 to TRBJ2-7; D gene uncertain. V was trimmed by 1 base and J by 5 bases, leaving 12 bases between them. The CDR3 is 14 amino acids. Germline loops: CDR1 MGHRA, CDR2 YSYEKL.

This chain joins TRBV7-9 and TRBJ1-5, with no clear D. The CDR3 extends over 16 amino acids. Trimming removed 4 bases at V and 2 bases at J, with 15 bases between. Germline V gene data show CDR1 as SEHNR and CDR2 as FQNEAQ (reference sequence). The CDR3, as DNA: TGTGCCAGCAGCTCCGAAGCCGTTGCGGGCAATCAGCCCCAGCATTTT. As protein: CASSSEAVAGNQPQHF.

This clone has just a few counts. The chain recombines TRBV25-1 with TRBJ2-5; D is ambiguous. Deletions cut 1 base from V and 1 base from J, with 10 bases between. Per the germline V gene, CDR1 is MGHDK and CDR2 is SYGVNS. The CDR3 has 15 residues. The CDR3 DNA is TGTGCCAGCAGTGAATTTATGACACTCCAAGAGACCCAGTACTTC. It codes for CASSEFMTLQETQYF.

V and J are TRBV5-6 and TRBJ2-5; no clear D. Germline values: CDR1 SGHDT, CDR2 YYEEEE. The CDR3 contains 14 residues. V gave up 0 bases and J gave up 0 bases, with 6 bases separating them. The CDR3 loop reads CASSLARYQETQYF. The DNA of the CDR3 is TGTGCCAGCAGCTTGGCCAGGTACCAAGAGACCCAGTACTTC.

This clone was counted a single time. The chain is built from TRBV2 and TRBJ1-3; no clear D. Germline V lookup: CDR1 SNHLY, CDR2 FYNNEI. The CDR3 spans 13 residues. Trimming pared 5 bases from V and 0 bases from J, leaving 5 bases between. In nucleotides, the CDR3 is TGTGCCAGCAGTCAGAGCTCTGGAAACACCATATATTTT. Amino acid sequence: CASSQSSGNTIYF.

This rearrangement joins TRBV5-1 to TRBJ2-1, with 8 bases lining up with TRBD2. CDR3 size: 17 residues. Per germline, CDR1 SGHRS and CDR2 YFSETQ. V shed 3 bases, J shed 0 bases, and the junction held 8 bases outside the gene matches. DNA for the CDR3: TGCGCCAGCAGCTCGGGACTAGTTCCTAGCTCCTACAATGAGCAGTTCTTC. This encodes CASSSGLVPSSYNEQFF.

Turning to this clone: Germline is not matched at one junction end, which may reflect a read error. V gene TRBV4-2 combines with J gene TRBJ2-1; possibly TRBD2 for D (6 bases). The germline V gene has CDR1 LGHNA and CDR2 YNFKEQ. The length of the CDR3 is 18 residues. The CDR3 DNA reads as TGTGCCAGCAGTCAAGCCAGGAGTGCTAGCGCTGCCTACAATGAGCAGTTCTTC. Translating gives CASSQARSASAAYNEQFF.

This clone was observed a single time. The genes are TRBV19 and TRBJ1-4; a weak D match, TRBD1 (5 bases). The V gene's germline CDR1 is LNHDA and CDR2 SQIVND (reference sequence). V lost 1 base, J lost 6 bases, and 12 bases lay in between. The CDR3 consists of 15 residues. The CDR3 region is CASSIGGLDHEKLFF. DNA for the CDR3: TGTGCCAGTAGTATAGGGGGCTTAGATCATGAAAAACTGTTTTTT.

The gene calls are TRBV24-1 and TRBJ2-2; D possibly matches TRBD1 or TRBD2 (5 bases each). The CDR3 is 13 residues long. The germline CDR1 and CDR2 sequences are KGHDR and SFDVKD. V lost 9 bases to trimming and J lost 4 bases, with 11 bases between them. In nucleotides, the CDR3 is TGTGCCACCCGTGGGACGGGCACCGGGGAGCTGTTTTTT. This codes for CATRGTGTGELFF.

In this sample, this clone turned up a few times. The CDR3 region has the DNA TGTGCCAGCAGTCCCCCGGGACAGGGATCCACAGATACGCAGTATTTT. Amino acid sequence: CASSPPGQGSTDTQYF. The rearrangement joins TRBV25-1 to TRBJ2-3, with TRBD1 identical over 9 bases. Trimming cost V 5 bases and J 2 bases; bases outside gene matches: 8. CDR3 length equals 16 residues. Per germline, CDR1 MGHDK and CDR2 SYGVNS.

The V and J genes are TRBV4-1 and TRBJ2-3; D is unresolved. The germline V gene has CDR1 MGHRA and CDR2 YSYEKL. V lost 4 bases to trimming and J lost 0 bases, with 8 bases between them. This CDR3 has 14 amino acids. CDR3 nucleotide sequence: TGCGCCAGCAGCCTGATTACTAGCACAGATACGCAGTATTTT. Translation: CASSLITSTDTQYF.